These 5 T cell receptor beta chains came from one sample sequenced in a study of T cells after yellow fever vaccination. TCRdb independently ran MiXCR on the 5' RACE reads; one entry per CDR3 protein. The sample has fewer than 400,000 distinct CDR3 sequences; about 10% are singletons. This specimen consisted of CD4+ T cells sorted from PBMCs, obtained 45 days after the yellow fever booster vaccination. The source is a man aged 18 to 29 who received the YFV17D yellow fever vaccine.

CDR3 coding DNA: TGTGCCAGTAGTATTTATGGGGGCGCGAACACCGGGGAGCTGTTTTTT. It specifies CASSIYGGANTGELFF. The genes are TRBV19 and TRBJ2-2; TRBD1 is a possible D gene (6 bases). Per germline, CDR1 LNHDA and CDR2 SQIVND (reference sequence). Trimming removed 3 bases at V and 0 bases at J, with 11 bases between. CDR3 length: 16 amino acids.

The chain joins TRBV12-3 or TRBV12-4 to TRBJ1-2; no clear D gene. This CDR3 is built from 15 residues. V gave up 5 bases and J gave up 0 bases, with 13 bases separating them. CDR3 coding DNA: TGTGCCAGCAGTCCCTATGAGGATGCTAACTATGGCTACACCTTC. It is translated as CASSPYEDANYGYTF.

This clonotype was counted between two and nine times. The chain links TRBV20-1 to TRBJ2-3, with 7 bases that match TRBD2. The germline CDR1 and CDR2 sequences are DFQATT and SNEGSKA (reference sequence). This CDR3 spans 15 amino acids. Trimming cost V 0 bases and J 2 bases; bases outside gene matches: 5. The CDR3 DNA reads TGCAGTGCTAGAGATCCGCGGGGGACCACAGATACGCAGTATTTT. Protein sequence: CSARDPRGTTDTQYF.

This clonotype occurred many times. The J gene is TRBJ1-2, the V gene TRBV7-2; 7 bases line up with TRBD1. This CDR3 has 15 amino acids. Germline CDR1 reads SGHTA; CDR2 reads FQGNSA. V was clipped by 0 bases and J by 4 bases; unmatched bases: 5. The CDR3 DNA follows: TGTGCCAGCAGCTTAGCCCCGACAGGGATCTATGGCTACACCTTC. It translates to CASSLAPTGIYGYTF.

This clonotype has more than one count but fewer than ten. The chain carries TRBV5-1 and TRBJ1-2, with D possibly matching TRBD1 (5 bases). The CDR3 has 14 residues. Looked up from germline, CDR1 is SGHRS and CDR2 is YFSETQ. V was clipped by 0 bases and J by 7 bases, with 13 bases between them. The CDR3 DNA is TGCGCCAGCAGCTTGGGACCAGGGTCGGGTGGCTACACCTTC. It is translated as CASSLGPGSGGYTF.